This TCR beta chain was obtained from a study of spatial heterogeneity in lung cancer. As to time point: sample taken at primary tumor resection. The study sequenced unsorted whole RNA from tumor, nontumor lung or frozen PBMC. Every TCR cDNA molecule bore its own unique molecular identifier. Using its own MiXCR run on the 5' RACE reads, TCRdb lists one record per CDR3 protein. The sample consists of about 26,000 distinct CDR3 sequences, 9.5% to 15% of them appearing once. This clonotype has a count of ten or more. This receptor was identified in a female donor with early-stage non-small cell lung cancer. This sample comprised PBMCs, obtained at surgery.

As DNA, the CDR3 is TGTGCCAGCAGTTTATCCGTTTCTGGAAACACCATATATTTT. Protein product: CASSLSVSGNTIYF. The rearrangement links TRBV27 to TRBJ1-3, with D unclear. The CDR3 is made up of 14 amino acids. Trimming removed 0 bases from V and 1 base from J, with 4 bases in between. CDR1 is MNHEY, CDR2 SMNVEV, per germline (reference sequence).